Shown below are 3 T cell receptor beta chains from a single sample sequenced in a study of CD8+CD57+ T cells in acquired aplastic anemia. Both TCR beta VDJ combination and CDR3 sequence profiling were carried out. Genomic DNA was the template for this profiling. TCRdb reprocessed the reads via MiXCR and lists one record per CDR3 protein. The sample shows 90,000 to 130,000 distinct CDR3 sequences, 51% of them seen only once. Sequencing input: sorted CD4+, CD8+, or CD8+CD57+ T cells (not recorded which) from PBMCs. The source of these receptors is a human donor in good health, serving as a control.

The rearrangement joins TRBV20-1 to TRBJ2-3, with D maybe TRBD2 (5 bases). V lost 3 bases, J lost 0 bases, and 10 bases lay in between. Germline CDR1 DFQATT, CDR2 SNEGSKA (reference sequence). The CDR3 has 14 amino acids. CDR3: CSASREGSTDTQYF. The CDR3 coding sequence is TGCAGTGCTAGCCGGGAAGGAAGCACAGATACGCAGTATTTT.

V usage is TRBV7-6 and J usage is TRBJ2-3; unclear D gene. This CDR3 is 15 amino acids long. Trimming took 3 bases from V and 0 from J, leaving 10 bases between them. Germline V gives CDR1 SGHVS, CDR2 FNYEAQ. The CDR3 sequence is CASSFESTSTDTQYF. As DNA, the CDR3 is TGTGCCAGCAGCTTTGAGAGCACTAGCACAGATACGCAGTATTTT.

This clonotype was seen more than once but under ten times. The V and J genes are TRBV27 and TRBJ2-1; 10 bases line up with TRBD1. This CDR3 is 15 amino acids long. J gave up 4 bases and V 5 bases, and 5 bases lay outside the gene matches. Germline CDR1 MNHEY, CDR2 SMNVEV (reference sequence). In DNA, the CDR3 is TGTGCCAGCAGTCTTGGACAGGGGGGGTACAATGAGCAGTTCTTC. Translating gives CASSLGQGGYNEQFF.